This T cell receptor (beta chain) derives from a study of blood T cell repertoires in COVID-19. In the study overall: Samples of COVID-19 (acute and convalescent) were obtained from the United States, Italy and Spain. Sources were T cells, B-cell-depleted T cells, or PBMCs; the material itself was cDNA or gDNA.

V lost 2 bases to trimming and J lost 4 bases, with 8 bases between them. The CDR3 has 13 residues. Germline V CDR1 and CDR2: MNHEY, SVGAGI. This clone was found once. The repertoire was sequenced with immunoSEQ multiplex PCR; TCRdb's copy has only in-frame clones and lacks some. The table has around 100,000 clones, 80% seen once. The sample taken for sequencing was peripheral blood. This clonotype originated in a woman aged 65 to 85 with acute or convalescent COVID-19. The J gene is TRBJ1-2, the V gene TRBV6-5, with D tentatively TRBD1 (5 bases). The CDR3 loop is CASSYQGSYGYTF. In DNA form, the CDR3 reads TGTGCCAGCAGTTACCAGGGTAGCTATGGCTACACCTTC.